The T cell receptor beta chain under discussion was sequenced for a study of Ad26.COV2.S vaccination and SARS-CoV-2 variants. The table came from immunoSEQ multiplex PCR; TCRdb's copy has only in-frame clones and leaves some out. There are about 350,000 clones in the sample; 92% occur only once, and 3.9% lies in the top ten. As to this clone: As yet, its antigen is unknown.

V shed 6 bases and J 0 bases; nucleotides not matched to a gene: 13. Per germline, CDR1 SNHLY and CDR2 FYNNEI. The CDR3 has 20 residues. Points from the study as a whole: Comparable non-spike TCR breadth was observed in vaccine and placebo recipients. Higher spike-specific TCR breadth was found in vaccine recipients than in placebo recipients.

The sequence was collected from a human donor who had recovered from COVID-19. The chain joins TRBV2 to TRBJ2-1; 14 nucleotides line up with TRBD2. This material consisted of peripheral blood, taken after recovery from COVID-19. Here the CDR3 DNA reads TGTGCCAGCAGCACCCCCATGCGGACTAGCGGGGGGAGCTCCTACAATGAGCAGTTCTTC. Protein sequence: CASSTPMRTSGGSSYNEQFF.